A selection of T cell receptor beta chains follows, all from one sample in a study. Using its own MiXCR run on the 5' RACE reads, TCRdb lists one record per CDR3 protein. This sample carries fewer than 65,000 distinct CDR3 sequences, more than 25% of them seen once, and the ten largest clones take roughly 2.5%. The sample comprised tumor-infiltrating naive CD4+ T cells sorted from the breast tumor. The receptors shown here come from a female donor with breast cancer. CDR3s include the opening cysteine and the closing phenylalanine or tryptophan. A D gene is named only where the DNA matches it firmly. Size is stated for part of the rows, as once, few or many counts, or as a class when the clone is expanded.

TRBD1	TRBJ2-3	many	TRBV5-1	TGCGCCAGCAGCGACACAGGGGGCGATGCAGATACGCAGTATTTT	CASSDTGGDADTQYF
TRBD1	TRBJ1-3	few	TRBV4-1	TGCGCCAGCAGCCAACGTAATCAGGGACAGGGCGCTGGAAACACCATATATTTT	CASSQRNQGQGAGNTIYF
NA	TRBJ1-1	NA	TRBV11-2	TGTGCCAGCAGCCCCTTGGAGGGCGCTGAAGCTTTCTTT	CASSPLEGAEAFF
NA	TRBJ1-1	few	TRBV4-1	TGCGCCAGCAGCCTGGGGGGACTCACTGAAGCTTTCTTT	CASSLGGLTEAFF
NA	TRBJ1-5	NA	TRBV20-1	TGCAGTGCGGGGAATAGCAATCAGCCCCAGCATTTT	CSAGNSNQPQHF
NA	TRBJ1-1	many	TRBV9	TGTGCCAGCAGCCCTAGTTGGAACACTGAAGCTTTCTTT	CASSPSWNTEAFF
NA	TRBJ2-3	NA	TRBV20-1	TGCAGTGTCTGGGGGTCTCGGTCGTTTGGGCAGTATTTT	CSVWGSRSFGQYF
NA	TRBJ1-5	NA	TRBV7-9	TGTGCCAGCAGCCCGGGGGAGGGATCGAATCAGCCCCAGCATTTT	CASSPGEGSNQPQHF
TRBD2	TRBJ2-3	few	TRBV6-6	TGTGCCAGCAGTTACGGCGGGACTAGCGGGGGCACAGATACGCAGTATTTT	CASSYGGTSGGTDTQYF
NA	TRBJ1-3	few	TRBV20-1	TGCAGTGCTAGTAGGGGAACCGCTGGAAACACCATATATTTT	CSASRGTAGNTIYF
NA	TRBJ1-2	many	TRBV28	TGTGCCAGCAGTAAAACCCTGCGGGTAGCTAACTATGGCTACACCTTC	CASSKTLRVANYGYTF
NA	TRBJ1-4	few	TRBV20-1	TGCAGTGCTAGAAACCAGGGTAGATTATCACTGTTTTTT	CSARNQGRLSLFF
TRBD1	TRBJ2-7	many	TRBV5-6	TGTGCCAGCAGCCATCGACAGGGCATTTCCTACGAGCAGTACTTC	CASSHRQGISYEQYF
NA	TRBJ1-2	NA	TRBV28	TGTGCCAGCAGTCCCTCCGGCACCGGCTTCTACACCTTC	CASSPSGTGFYTF
TRBD1	TRBJ2-2	NA	TRBV7-3	TGTGCCAGCAGCACCTCCCAGGGGGTCCCCGGGGAGCTGTTTTTT	CASSTSQGVPGELFF
TRBD1	TRBJ2-7	few	TRBV15	TGTGCCACCAGCAGACCGGGACAGAGTTACGAGCAGTACTTC	CATSRPGQSYEQYF
TRBD2	TRBJ2-5	many	TRBV5-1	TGCGCCAGCAGACTGCTCCTAGCGGGAGAATTGATCCGAGAGACCCAGTACTTC	CASRLLLAGELIRETQYF
NA	TRBJ2-2	few	TRBV27	TGTGCCAGCAGTACCTACAGTCTTGGTTTCACCGGGGAGCTGTTTTTT	CASSTYSLGFTGELFF
TRBD1	TRBJ2-2	NA	TRBV6-2/TRBV6-3	TGTGCCAGCAAGTTACCCGACAGGGTTAGCACCGGGGAGCTGTTTTTT	CASKLPDRVSTGELFF
NA	TRBJ2-2	NA	TRBV7-2	TGTGCCAGCAGCTTATTACCATCCCCTAACGGGGAGCTGTTTTTT	CASSLLPSPNGELFF
NA	TRBJ2-1	NA	TRBV7-3	TGTGCCAGCAGCTTAGTGCGTGGTGGGAACAATGAGCAGTTCTTC	CASSLVRGGNNEQFF
NA	TRBJ1-4	few	TRBV28	TGTGCCAGCAGTTTAAGGGGGGTGGAAAAACTGTTTTTT	CASSLRGVEKLFF
NA	TRBJ1-1	few	TRBV5-5	TGTGCCAGCAGCCCCAAATGGCCTGGGGACACTGAAGCTTTCTTT	CASSPKWPGDTEAFF
NA	TRBJ1-4	NA	TRBV7-8	TGTGCCAGCAGCTTAGTGGTCGGCGGAGTACTGTTTTTT	CASSLVVGGVLFF
NA	TRBJ1-2	NA	TRBV20-1	TGCAGTGCACTGCGGGACGCCTATAGCTACACCTTC	CSALRDAYSYTF
NA	TRBJ2-6	NA	TRBV5-1	TGCGCCAGCAGTCATAAAACGGCCGTCTCTGGGGCCAACGTCCTGACTTTC	CASSHKTAVSGANVLTF
NA	TRBJ1-4	once	TRBV12-3/TRBV12-4	TGTGCCAGCACCCCACGGAGGGGGATACTTAATGAAAAACTGTTTTTT	CASTPRRGILNEKLFF
TRBD2	TRBJ2-1	NA	TRBV12-3/TRBV12-4	TGTGCCAGCAGTGCCGGACTAGCGGGACAGAATGAGCAGTTCTTC	CASSAGLAGQNEQFF
NA	TRBJ2-7	few	TRBV4-1	TGCGCCAGCAGCCTTACAGAGACCTACGAGCAGTACTTC	CASSLTETYEQYF
TRBD1	TRBJ2-2	few	TRBV20-1	TGCAGTGCTAGATCTTCGACAGGGAGCACCGGGGAGCTGTTTTTT	CSARSSTGSTGELFF
NA	TRBJ1-1	many	TRBV4-1	TGCGCCAGCAGCCGGATTGCAGACACTGAAGCTTTCTTT	CASSRIADTEAFF
NA	TRBJ1-3	many	TRBV7-9	TGTGCCAGCAGCGAAGTTCTGGACACATCTGGAAACACCATATATTTT	CASSEVLDTSGNTIYF
NA	TRBJ1-6	NA	TRBV7-9	TGTGCCAGCAGCTTAGCGGCCCGGGGTTCACCCCTCCACTTT	CASSLAARGSPLHF
TRBD2	TRBJ2-3	NA	TRBV9	TGTGCCAGCAGCGTAGGTACCAGCGGGAGAGATACGCAGTATTTT	CASSVGTSGRDTQYF
NA	TRBJ1-5	NA	TRBV30	TGTGCCTGGAGTTTAGGTTTCAATCAGCCCCAGCATTTT	CAWSLGFNQPQHF
TRBD2	TRBJ2-6	NA	TRBV7-9	TGTGCCAGCAGCTTACCAGCGGGGAACCCGTCTGGGGCCAACGTCCTGACTTTC	CASSLPAGNPSGANVLTF
TRBD1	TRBJ2-5	many	TRBV6-5	TGTGCCAGCAGATCGACAGGGGGTGGAGAGACCCAGTACTTC	CASRSTGGGETQYF